Below, 15 T cell receptor beta chains from the same sample are listed, as sequenced in a study of T cell responses to AZD1222 COVID-19 vaccine. TCRdb keeps only in-frame clones here, not all; method: immunoSEQ multiplex PCR. The sample has approximately 65,000 clones, 85% to 90% seen once. Sequencing used peripheral blood, obtained on day 0 of AZD1222 vaccination. The receptors come from an adult in good health.

The rearrangement uses TRBV11-2 and TRBJ2-1; D remains unclear. Trimming shortened V by 5 bases and J by 3 bases, and 8 bases separated the two germline ends. Germline V gives CDR1 SGHAT, CDR2 FQNNGV. The CDR3 consists of 13 residues. In DNA, the CDR3 is TGTGCCAGCAGCCCAGCCAACTACAATGAGCAGTTCTTC. It encodes CASSPANYNEQFF.

The rearrangement uses TRBV7-6 and TRBJ1-4; TRBD1 might be the D (5 bases). Per germline, CDR1 SGHVS and CDR2 FNYEAQ. This CDR3 comprises 16 residues. V was pared by 5 bases and J by 7 bases, with 20 bases between. In DNA, the CDR3 is TGTGCCAGCAGCCAATCCCCCGGGGCGGTTGGTGAAAAACTGTTTTTT. Protein: CASSQSPGAVGEKLFF.

The V call is TRBV28, the J call TRBJ2-5, with D possibly TRBD2 on 6 matching bases. The V and J ends lost 7 bases and 3 bases respectively, with 9 bases between them. The CDR3 has 12 amino acids. Germline CDR1 is MDHEN and CDR2 is SYDVKM. As DNA, the CDR3 is TGTGCCAGCACCGGGAGTGAAGAGACCCAGTACTTC. The encoded protein is CASTGSEETQYF.

In its sample, this clone was seen a few times. V is TRBV5-1 and J is TRBJ2-7; D not resolved. V was shortened by 3 bases and J by 0 bases, with 7 bases between the two germline ends. CDR1 and CDR2 (germline): SGHRS, YFSETQ. The CDR3 runs to 13 residues. CDR3 in amino acids: CASSSEFSYEQYF. The CDR3 bases are TGCGCCAGCAGCTCCGAGTTCTCCTACGAGCAGTACTTC.

The table lists this clone with a count of one. The rearrangement uses TRBV5-3 and TRBJ2-2; TRBD2 is a possible D gene (6 bases). TRBV5-3 is flagged as an ORF with uncertain function. The germline V and J ends were trimmed by 4 bases and 3 bases, with 13 bases remaining between them. This CDR3 contains 15 residues. The CDR3 loop is CARSGGISYTGELFF. The CDR3 DNA sequence: TGTGCCAGAAGCGGGGGGATCTCCTACACCGGGGAGCTGTTTTTT.

V is TRBV29-1 and J is TRBJ1-1; 10 bases fit TRBD1. V was pared by 6 bases and J by 5 bases, with 12 bases of the junction left unmatched. The CDR3 loop spans 15 amino acids. The germline V gene encodes CDR1 SQVTM and CDR2 ANQGSEA. In DNA, the CDR3 is TGCAGCGTCGGACAGGGGGTAAAAAGACGGACTGAAGCTTTCTTT. As protein: CSVGQGVKRRTEAFF.

The chain recombines TRBV3-1 (or the pseudogene TRBV3-2) with TRBJ2-7; 8 bases line up with TRBD1. V was clipped by 6 bases and J by 7 bases; unmatched bases: 11. CDR3 length equals 14 residues. Germline V gene lookup returns CDR1 LGHDT and CDR2 YNNKEL (reference sequence). The CDR3: CASRSGTGLLEQYF. The CDR3 nucleotides are TGTGCCAGCAGATCGGGGACAGGCCTCCTTGAGCAGTACTTC.

This clone was seen a single time. V usage is TRBV4-2 and J usage is TRBJ2-5, with unresolved D. This CDR3 has 15 residues. Trimming removed 0 bases from V and 3 bases from J, with 11 bases in between. Per the germline V gene, CDR1 is LGHNA and CDR2 is YNFKEQ. CDR3 amino acids: CASSQDLWQKETQYF. For the CDR3, the DNA is TGTGCCAGCAGCCAAGACCTGTGGCAGAAAGAGACCCAGTACTTC.

V gene TRBV6-5 combines with J gene TRBJ2-3, with D possibly TRBD1 on 6 matching bases. The ends were cut back, 6 bases at V and 3 bases at J, with 16 bases in the middle. From germline, CDR1 is MNHEY and CDR2 SVGAGI. CDR3 length: 15 amino acids. The CDR3 is CASRRTRQGTDTQYF. The DNA of the CDR3 is TGTGCCAGCAGGCGAACGAGGCAGGGGACAGATACGCAGTATTTT.

The chain joins TRBV7-8 to TRBJ2-3, with D uncertain. Germline CDR1 and CDR2: SGHVS and FQNEAQ. V was pared by 5 bases and J by 2 bases, with 14 bases between. The CDR3 is 15 residues long. The CDR3 nucleotides read TGTGCCAGCAGCCCTCAAATAGTTCCCACAGATACGCAGTATTTT. Translation gives CASSPQIVPTDTQYF.

The chain joins TRBV12-3 or TRBV12-4 to TRBJ2-7, with D maybe TRBD1 (6 bases). The V gene lost 6 bases and the J gene lost 3 bases, with 12 bases spanning the gap. The CDR3 runs to 13 residues. CDR3 in DNA: TGTGCCAGCAGCCCAGGGGCCGTCTACGAGCAGTACTTC. It yields the protein CASSPGAVYEQYF.

The chain combines TRBV24-1 with TRBJ2-3; TRBD2 aligns across 8 bases. The CDR3 extends over 12 amino acids. Per germline, CDR1 KGHDR and CDR2 SFDVKD. J lost 6 bases, V lost 7 bases, and 2 bases had no gene match. The CDR3 here is CATRAGDDTQYF. Written as DNA, the CDR3 is TGTGCCACCAGAGCGGGAGACGATACGCAGTATTTT.

In this sample, this clone turned up a few times. V usage is TRBV15 and J usage is TRBJ2-3; 7 nucleotides align to TRBD1. Germline V gives CDR1 LNHNV, CDR2 YYDKDF (reference sequence). The CDR3 runs to 16 residues. V was pared by 2 bases and J by 4 bases, with 9 bases of the junction left unmatched. The CDR3 protein is CATSRKTGNGADTQYF. DNA of the CDR3: TGTGCCACCAGCAGAAAGACAGGGAACGGGGCAGATACGCAGTATTTT.

The CDR3, as DNA: TGTGCCAGCAGCTTAGTTTCCACCGGGGAGCTGTTTTTT. Translating gives CASSLVSTGELFF. The chain recombines TRBV7-8 with TRBJ2-2; D not resolved. CDR3 length: 13 amino acids. V gave up 1 base and J gave up 4 bases, with 4 bases separating them. Per germline, CDR1 SGHVS and CDR2 FQNEAQ. The variable domain in full, with the rest retrieved from reference TRBV7-8 and TRBJ2-2, is GAGVSQSPRYKVAKRGQDVALRCDPISGHVSLFWYQQALGQGPEFLTYFQNEAQLDKSGLPSDRFFAERPEGSVSTLKIQRTQQEDSAVYLCASSLVSTGELFFGEGSRLTVL.

The chain uses TRBV7-8 and TRBJ2-1; no clear D gene. Deletions cut 5 bases from V and 10 bases from J, with 12 bases between. Germline values: CDR1 SGHVS, CDR2 FQNEAQ. There are 12 residues in the CDR3. CDR3 amino acids: CASSPPTPEQFF. The CDR3 nucleotides are TGTGCCAGCAGCCCACCGACCCCCGAGCAGTTCTTC.